This note documents a single T cell receptor beta chain sequence. The sample holds a few counts of this clonotype. The target of this receptor is not known. No base quality information exists; no much larger clone differs at one position. The sample's treatment or condition label, decoded: in vitro stimulation with specific CMV peptide epitopes to enrich CMV-specific T cells. This sample is drawn from a study of T cell repertoires in cytomegalovirus infection (dated 2019 in TCRdb). Describing the broader study: The peptide stimulations were aimed at well-studied HLA-B-restricted epitopes as well as recently identified HLA-C-restricted CMV epitopes, whose presentation resists viral immunomodulation. Donor HLA type was relevant to the analysis, as public TCR beta signatures indicated carriage of CMV infection together with the matching HLA type.

The sequencing machine was an Illumina HiSeq 1500. The public reads were run again by TCRdb, first through fastp at Q25 and then through MiXCR, and only productive beta chains were kept. All rows with the same CDR3 protein become a single entry with the most common DNA and genes. Across this sample there are 650,000 to 900,000 distinct CDR3 sequences, with approximately 32% seen only once. Of the sample, about an eighth falls within the top ten clones. V is shortened by 0 bases, J by 1 base, and the region joining them spans 10 bases. Including cysteine and phenylalanine, the CDR3 has 15 amino acids. The read is trimmed to its CDR3 DNA, 45 bases read in frame from base 1. As encoded in the germline V gene, CDR1 is LGHNA while CDR2 is YNFKEQ. General conclusions and limits of the study: In both this cohort and an independent roughly 360-donor cohort, the cumulative frequency of public TCR beta family members distinguished carriers of CMV infection plus the relevant HLA type. The ex vivo response was dominated by HLA-C-restricted CMV-specific TCR beta clonotypes, and the single most frequent clonotype in two of eight donors was supplied by these HLA-C-restricted clonotypes.

Rearrangement joined TRBV4-2 to TRBJ2-7; TRBD2 is perhaps the D gene, given 5 matching bases. This clonotype was sampled from a human donor in good health (CMV status not recorded). Some clones in this sample may be carry-over from other donors' samples. Source: cultured CD8+ T cells from PBMCs, taken from culture after CMV antigen stimulation. The DNA sequence follows: TGTGCCAGCAGCCAAGAAGCGGCTGGGTCCTACGAGCAGTACTTC. It is translated as CASSQEAAGSYEQYF.